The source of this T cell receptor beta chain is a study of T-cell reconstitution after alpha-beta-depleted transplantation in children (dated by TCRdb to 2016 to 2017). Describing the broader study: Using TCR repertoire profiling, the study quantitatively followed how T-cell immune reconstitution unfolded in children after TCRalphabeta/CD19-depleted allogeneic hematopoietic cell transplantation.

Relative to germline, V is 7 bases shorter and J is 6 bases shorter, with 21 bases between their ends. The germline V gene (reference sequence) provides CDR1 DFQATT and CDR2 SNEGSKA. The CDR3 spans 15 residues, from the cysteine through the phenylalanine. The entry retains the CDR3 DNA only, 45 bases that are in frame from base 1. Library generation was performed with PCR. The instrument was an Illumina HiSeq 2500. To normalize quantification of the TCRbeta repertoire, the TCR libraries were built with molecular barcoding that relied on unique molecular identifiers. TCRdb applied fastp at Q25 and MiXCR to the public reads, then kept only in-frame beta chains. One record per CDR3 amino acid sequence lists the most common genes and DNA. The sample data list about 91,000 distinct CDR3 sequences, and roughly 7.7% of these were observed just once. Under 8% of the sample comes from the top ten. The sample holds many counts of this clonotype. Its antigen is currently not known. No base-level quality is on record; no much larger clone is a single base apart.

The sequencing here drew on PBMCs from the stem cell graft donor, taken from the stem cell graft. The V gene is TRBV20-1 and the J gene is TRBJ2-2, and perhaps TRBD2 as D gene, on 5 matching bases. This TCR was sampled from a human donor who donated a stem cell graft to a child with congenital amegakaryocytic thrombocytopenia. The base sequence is TGCAGTGTCCTAGTCATGGACTCGGGGTCCGGGGAGCTGTTTTTT. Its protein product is CSVLVMDSGSGELFF.